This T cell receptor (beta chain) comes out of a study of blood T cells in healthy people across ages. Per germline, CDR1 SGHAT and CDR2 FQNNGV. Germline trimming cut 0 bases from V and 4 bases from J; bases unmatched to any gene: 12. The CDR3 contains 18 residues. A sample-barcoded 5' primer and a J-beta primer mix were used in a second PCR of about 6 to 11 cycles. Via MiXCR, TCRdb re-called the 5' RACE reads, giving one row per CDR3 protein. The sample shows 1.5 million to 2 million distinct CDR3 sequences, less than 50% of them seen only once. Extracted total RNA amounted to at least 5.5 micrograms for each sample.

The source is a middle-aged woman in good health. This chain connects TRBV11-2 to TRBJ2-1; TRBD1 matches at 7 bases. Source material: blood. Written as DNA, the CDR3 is TGTGCCAGCAGCTTAGATTGGATGAGGGGGCGACAATACAATGAGCAGTTCTTC. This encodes CASSLDWMRGRQYNEQFF.